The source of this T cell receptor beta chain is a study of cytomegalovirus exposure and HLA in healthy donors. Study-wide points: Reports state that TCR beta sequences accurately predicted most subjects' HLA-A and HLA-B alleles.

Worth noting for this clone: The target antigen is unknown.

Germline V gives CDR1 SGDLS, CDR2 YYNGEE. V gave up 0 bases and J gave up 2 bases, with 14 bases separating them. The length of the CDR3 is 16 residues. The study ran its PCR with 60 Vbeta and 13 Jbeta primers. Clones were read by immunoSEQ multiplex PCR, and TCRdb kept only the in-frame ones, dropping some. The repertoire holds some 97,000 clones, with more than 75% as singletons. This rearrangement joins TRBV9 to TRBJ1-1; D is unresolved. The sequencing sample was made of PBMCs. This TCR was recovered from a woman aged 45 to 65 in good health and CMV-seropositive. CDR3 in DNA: TGTGCCAGCAGCGTAGTCGTCTTCGGGGAAAACACTGAAGCTTTCTTT. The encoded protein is CASSVVVFGENTEAFF.